The rows below give T cell receptor beta chains drawn from one sample of a study of cytomegalovirus exposure and HLA in healthy donors. Sequenced by immunoSEQ multiplex PCR; TCRdb stores in-frame clones only, minus some. The profile shows about 130,000 clones, roughly 75% of them singletons. Sequencing was done on a sample of PBMCs. These receptors were taken from a man between 25 and 39 years old in good health and CMV-seronegative. CDR3s include the opening cysteine and the closing phenylalanine or tryptophan. The order of the fields is clone size, J gene, V gene, D gene, CDR3 protein, CDR3 DNA. D genes are given only for firm matches. Some rows have no size entry. The others give once, few or many, or a class for an expanded clone.

>.|TRBJ1-1|TRBV6-1|TRBD1
CASSPRDRGHTEAFF
TGTGCCAGCAGTCCCCGGGACAGGGGGCACACTGAAGCTTTCTTT
>.|TRBJ1-5|TRBV11-2|.
CASSWSAGGNQPQHF
TGTGCCAGCAGCTGGTCAGCAGGGGGCAATCAGCCCCAGCATTTT
>.|TRBJ1-6|TRBV6-5|TRBD1
CASNTQGARSPLHF
TGTGCCAGCAACACGCAGGGGGCGCGGTCACCCCTCCACTTT
>.|TRBJ2-1|TRBV27|.
CASRSGASSSYNEQFF
TGTGCCAGCCGAAGCGGAGCCTCAAGCTCCTACAATGAGCAGTTCTTC
>.|TRBJ1-5|TRBV5-4|TRBD1
CASSPGQGNQPQHF
TGTGCCAGCAGCCCCGGACAGGGCAATCAGCCCCAGCATTTT
>.|TRBJ1-3|TRBV5-1|TRBD1
CASSLWQGAGNTIYF
TGCGCCAGCAGCTTGTGGCAGGGGGCTGGAAACACCATATATTTT
>few|TRBJ1-2|TRBV5-1|TRBD1
CASSSDRVDGYTF
TGCGCCAGCAGCAGCGACAGGGTTGATGGCTACACCTTC
>once|TRBJ2-7|TRBV7-9|TRBD2
CASSRAGGKGYEQYF
TGTGCCAGCAGCCGCGCGGGAGGAAAGGGCTACGAGCAGTACTTC
>.|TRBJ2-3|TRBV20-1|.
CSATSTDTQYF
TGCAGTGCCACAAGCACAGATACGCAGTATTTT
>few|TRBJ2-3|TRBV5-1|TRBD2
CASSWTSSTDRQYF
TGCGCCAGCAGCTGGACTAGCAGCACAGATAGGCAGTATTTT
>.|TRBJ1-5|TRBV9|.
CASSVKEDQPQHF
TGTGCCAGCAGCGTAAAAGAGGATCAGCCCCAGCATTTT
>.|TRBJ2-3|TRBV9|TRBD1
CASSVQGASTDTQYF
TGTGCCAGCAGCGTACAGGGGGCGAGCACAGATACGCAGTATTTT
>.|TRBJ2-5|TRBV6-5|TRBD1
CASSPRQGRETQYF
TGTGCCAGCAGTCCCCGACAGGGGAGGGAGACCCAGTACTTC
>many|TRBJ2-1|TRBV7-5|.
CARSSRLLPAGGLEQFF
TGTGCCAGAAGCTCTCGCCTCCTCCCAGCGGGAGGCCTCGAGCAGTTCTTC
>.|TRBJ2-1|TRBV4-1|.
CASSQSQGTYNEQFF
TGCGCCAGCAGCCAAAGCCAGGGGACCTACAATGAGCAGTTCTTC
>few|TRBJ2-5|TRBV7-2|TRBD1
CASSHWDRVDKETQYF
TGTGCCAGCAGCCACTGGGACAGGGTGGATAAAGAGACCCAGTACTTC
>.|TRBJ2-7|TRBV2|.
CASSGFSEGGSSYEQYF
TGTGCCAGCAGTGGTTTTAGCGAAGGGGGTAGCTCCTACGAGCAGTACTTC
>.|TRBJ2-7|TRBV6-5|.
CASKNTYEQYF
TGTGCCAGCAAGAACACCTACGAGCAGTACTTC
>few|TRBJ2-5|TRBV5-1|TRBD1
CASSLAGGEETQYF
TGCGCCAGCAGCTTGGCAGGGGGCGAAGAGACCCAGTACTTC
>.|TRBJ2-3|TRBV10-2|TRBD2
CASSEWGRARSRTDTQYF
TGCGCCAGCAGTGAGTGGGGGAGGGCCAGATCTAGGACAGATACGCAGTATTTT
>.|TRBJ2-5|TRBV5-1|.
CASGLGYGGETQYF
TGCGCCAGCGGACTGGGATATGGCGGAGAGACCCAGTACTTC
>.|TRBJ2-7|TRBV13|.
CASSLEPYGQYF
TGTGCCAGCAGCTTAGAACCCTACGGGCAGTACTTC
>.|TRBJ2-7|TRBV5-8|.
CASSLKPGSYEQYF
TGTGCCAGCAGCTTGAAGCCAGGGTCCTACGAGCAGTACTTC